The rows below give T cell receptor beta chains drawn from one sample of a study of blood T cell repertoires in COVID-19. The protocol was immunoSEQ multiplex PCR, while the TCRdb copy is restricted to in-frame clones and leaves out a portion. Here the sample spans fewer than 200,000 clones, roughly 80% being singletons. The sequenced material came from peripheral blood. These receptors were obtained from a woman older than 75 with COVID-19, enrolled during active disease. The CDR3 runs from the conserved cysteine through the conserved F or W. A D gene is named only where the DNA matches it firmly. Some rows have no size entry. The others give once, few or many, or a class for an expanded clone.

j_gene	d_gene	abundance	v_gene	CDR3nt	CDR3aa
TRBJ2-1	TRBD1	.	TRBV18	TGTGCCAGCTCACCACCTTCGACAGGGGGCTACAATGAGCAGTTCTTC	CASSPPSTGGYNEQFF
TRBJ1-6	TRBD1	few	TRBV3-1/TRBV3-2	TGTGCCAGCAGCCAGCCTCGGGGACAGAGCTCCTATAATTCACCCCTCCACTTT	CASSQPRGQSSYNSPLHF
TRBJ2-1	TRBD2	.	TRBV7-2	TGTGCCAGCAGACGACTAGCGGTTTACAATGAGCAGTTCTTC	CASRRLAVYNEQFF
TRBJ1-4	.	.	TRBV6-6	TGTGCCAGCAGGGTACGCGCAACTAATGAAAAACTGTTTTTT	CASRVRATNEKLFF
TRBJ1-6	TRBD1	.	TRBV28	TGTGCCAGCCTCGCCGGCGGCAGGGGGGCACCCCTCCACTTT	CASLAGGRGAPLHF
TRBJ2-3	TRBD1	once	TRBV6-6	TGTGCCAGCAGGCTAGGGGGCAGGACAGATACGCAGTATTTT	CASRLGGRTDTQYF
TRBJ2-7	TRBD2	.	TRBV18	TGTGCCAGCTCACCACCCCCTAGCGGGGCCTACGAGCAGTACTTC	CASSPPPSGAYEQYF
TRBJ2-7	TRBD1	.	TRBV5-6	TGTGCCAGCAGCTTGGTTGGGACAGGGGGCGGCGAGCAGTACTTC	CASSLVGTGGGEQYF
TRBJ1-2	TRBD1	.	TRBV29-1	TGCAGCGTAACCGGGACAGGGGAATATGGCTACACCTTC	CSVTGTGEYGYTF
TRBJ2-3	TRBD2	.	TRBV9	TGTGCCAGCAGTCCCGGACTAGCGGGGGCTGTAGATACGCAGTATTTT	CASSPGLAGAVDTQYF
TRBJ2-3	.	.	TRBV20-1	TGCAGTGCTAGTCTAGACTCCGCCGCAGATACGCAGTATTTT	CSASLDSAADTQYF
TRBJ2-1	TRBD2	.	TRBV28	TGTGCCGGAGCCCGACCGGGACTACTACGTCATGAGCAGTTCTTC	CAGARPGLLRHEQFF
TRBJ1-3	.	.	TRBV5-1	TGCGCCAGCAGCCCCGGGGAAATTGGAAACACCATATATTTT	CASSPGEIGNTIYF
TRBJ2-1	.	.	TRBV5-6	TGTGCCAGCAGCCGCGTCCCCCATGAGCAGTTCTTC	CASSRVPHEQFF
TRBJ2-7	TRBD1	.	TRBV18	TGTGCCAGCTCACTCTGGATTCCGGGACAGGGTCAAAAAACCTACGAGCAGTACTTC	CASSLWIPGQGQKTYEQYF
TRBJ2-5	TRBD1	.	TRBV19	TGTGCCAGTAGTCCCGGGACAGTCCAAGAGACCCAGTACTTC	CASSPGTVQETQYF
TRBJ2-7	.	.	TRBV28	TGTGCCAGCAGTTTATGGGCAGGGATCTCCTACGAGCAGTACTTC	CASSLWAGISYEQYF
TRBJ1-1	.	.	TRBV6-6	TGTGCCAGCAGTTACTCGGGCAGTTTGAACACTGAAGCTTTCTTT	CASSYSGSLNTEAFF
TRBJ2-4	TRBD2	.	TRBV19	TGTGCCAGTAGTATCCCACTAGCGGATATAGCCAAAAACATTCAGTACTTC	CASSIPLADIAKNIQYF
TRBJ2-2	.	.	TRBV5-1	TGCGCCAGCAGCTTTTCGGGTTCAGACACCGGGGAGCTGTTTTTT	CASSFSGSDTGELFF
TRBJ1-1	.	few	TRBV28	TGTGCCACCAACAGTTTCGAGCCAGGCTCGGTTGCTTTCTTT	CATNSFEPGSVAFF
TRBJ2-5	TRBD1	.	TRBV7-6	TGTGCCAGCAGCTTAGGTACAGGGGGGGAGACCCAGTACTTC	CASSLGTGGETQYF
TRBJ1-1	.	.	TRBV5-4	TGTGCCAGCAGCTTCATCAAGACAGGCCGACAGACTGAAGCTTTCTTT	CASSFIKTGRQTEAFF
TRBJ1-2	.	.	TRBV27	TGTGCCAGCAGTCCAAACCTTCAGGGGCTTTATGGCTACACCTTC	CASSPNLQGLYGYTF
TRBJ2-7	TRBD2	.	TRBV6-1	TGTGCCAGCAGTGAAGCCAGACTAGCGGGAGGTTCAACCTACGAGCAGTACTTC	CASSEARLAGGSTYEQYF
TRBJ2-1	TRBD2	once	TRBV9	TGTGCCAGCAGCGTAGCTGGACTAGCGGCTAGCGGCTACAATGAGCAGTTCTTC	CASSVAGLAASGYNEQFF